The rows below give T cell receptor beta chains drawn from one sample of a study of pediatric ulcerative colitis. Only in-frame clones appear in the TCRdb table, and some are missing; sequencing was by immunoSEQ multiplex PCR. The data show about 37,000 clones, with over 70% seen just once and around 7.8% held by the top ten. Sequencing input: gut tissue. The receptors stem from a boy between 10 and 17 years old with severe ulcerative colitis. Each CDR3 is given with its conserved first and last residue.

TRBJ1-1 | TRBV29-1 | CSVEQGERGKTEAFF
TRBJ2-1 | TRBV7-2 | CASSLGQGQYNEQFF
TRBJ1-1 | TRBV5-1 | CASSFTGNTEAFF
TRBJ2-1 | TRBV6-6 | CASRMTSVNEQFF
TRBJ2-7 | TRBV7-6 | CASSLDAGAIEQYF
TRBJ2-4 | TRBV2 | CASSDREGGIQYF
TRBJ1-5 | TRBV5-8 | CASSRAVGQPQHF
TRBJ1-5 | TRBV5-1 | CASSLGTGNQPQHF
TRBJ2-2 | TRBV5-1 | CASSLASANTGELFF
TRBJ1-4 | TRBV28 | CASSLWQSNEKLFF
TRBJ1-3 | TRBV7-9 | CASSTGGQGSGNTIYF
TRBJ1-1 | TRBV6-5 | CASRDRGSNTEAFF
TRBJ2-7 | TRBV5-8 | CASSLGGRHSYEQYF
TRBJ1-4 | TRBV28 | CASSIRFSRVEKLFF
TRBJ2-1 | TRBV5-1 | CASSLAAIDNEQFF
TRBJ1-1 | TRBV7-2 | CASSLQGGGSEAFF
TRBJ1-3 | TRBV6-1 | CASRDLRPSRNTIYF
TRBJ2-3 | TRBV28 | CASSLWTTSTDTQYF
TRBJ1-1 | TRBV6-1 | CASTEQLQNTEAFF
TRBJ2-1 | TRBV30 | CALLHIDRGTYNEQFF
TRBJ1-4 | TRBV19 | CASSIGQANEKLFF
TRBJ1-1 | TRBV18 | CASSPLLNTEAFF
TRBJ2-1 | TRBV4-1 | CASSTTGTGDGEQFF
TRBJ2-3 | TRBV4-1 | CASSQAVSTDTQYF
TRBJ1-2 | TRBV5-1 | CASSTRIPTPNRELYGYTF
TRBJ2-1 | TRBV2 | CASSETGREAGEQFF
TRBJ2-7 | TRBV18 | CASSQGVQIEQYF
TRBJ1-1 | TRBV7-9 | CASNSGSGLSEAFF
TRBJ2-2 | TRBV4-1 | CASSPTTQTNTGELFF